A single sample gave rise to the 2 T cell receptor beta chains below, sequenced in a study of blood T cell repertoires in COVID-19. TCRdb's table, derived via immunoSEQ multiplex PCR, lists solely in-frame clones and lacks some. The sample records fewer than 300,000 clones, roughly nine tenths being singletons. Material: peripheral blood. Source of these receptors: a woman in her 30s with COVID-19, enrolled during active disease.

This chain uses TRBV2 with TRBJ2-1; D not resolved. Germline CDR1 is SNHLY and CDR2 is FYNNEI. CDR3 length equals 16 residues. V dropped 4 bases and J dropped 7 bases, with 20 bases sitting between them. The CDR3 region is CASSGGRRKPPNEQFF. As DNA, the CDR3 is TGTGCCAGCAGTGGTGGTCGGCGGAAACCCCCTAATGAGCAGTTCTTC.

This clone was detected ten times or more. The chain couples TRBV2 to TRBJ1-1; possible D gene TRBD1, 6 bases. V dropped 11 bases and J dropped 6 bases, with 22 bases sitting between them. Germline CDR1 SNHLY, CDR2 FYNNEI. The CDR3 is made up of 14 amino acids. The CDR3 coding sequence is TGTGCCCTTAACCGGGACAATGCGCGGGCTGAAGCTTTCTTT. This gives the protein CALNRDNARAEAFF.